The clone carrying this TCR beta chain has a single count. The sample is drawn from a study of blood T cell repertoires in COVID-19. In the study overall: Collection of acute and convalescent COVID-19 samples took place in the United States, Italy and Spain. PBMCs, B-cell-depleted T cells, or T cells provided the cDNA or gDNA that made up the material.

Original methodology: Counts of nucleated cells, estimated from reference gene primer amplification, were obtained. Clones were read by immunoSEQ multiplex PCR, and TCRdb kept only the in-frame ones, dropping some. V and J calls and clone size are those listed in that table; D and trimming were worked out from the DNA. The sample yields roughly 12,000 clones, roughly nine tenths seen once. CDR3 size: 15 residues. The germline V gene encodes CDR1 MGHRA and CDR2 YSYEKL. Trimming at V came to 5 bases and at J to 5 bases, leaving 6 bases not matched to a gene. The chain uses TRBV4-1 and TRBJ1-6; 7 bases are a match to TRBD1. Sample: peripheral blood. The origin of this receptor is a woman aged 60-70 years with active COVID-19. The CDR3 DNA reads TGCGCCAGCAGCTCCACAGGGGACGATAATTCACCCCTCCACTTT. It is translated as CASSSTGDDNSPLHF.